This T cell receptor (beta chain) comes out of a study of T cell responses to AZD1222 COVID-19 vaccine. Trimming removed 5 bases at V and 6 bases at J, with 18 bases between. Germline assignment: CDR1 LGHDT and CDR2 YNNKEL (reference sequence). CDR3 length equals 15 residues. Sequencing used immunoSEQ multiplex PCR; TCRdb keeps in-frame clones, though not all of them. The sample lists roughly 150,000 clones, under 95% occurring once. The specimen was peripheral blood, collected on day 0 of AZD1222 vaccination. This receptor was identified in an adult in good health. V usage is TRBV3-1 (or the pseudogene TRBV3-2) and J usage is TRBJ2-3, with D perhaps TRBD1 or TRBD2 (6 bases each). CDR3 residues: CASSSPTGGDDTQYF. CDR3 nucleotide sequence: TGTGCCAGCAGCAGCCCGACAGGAGGGGATGATACGCAGTATTTT.